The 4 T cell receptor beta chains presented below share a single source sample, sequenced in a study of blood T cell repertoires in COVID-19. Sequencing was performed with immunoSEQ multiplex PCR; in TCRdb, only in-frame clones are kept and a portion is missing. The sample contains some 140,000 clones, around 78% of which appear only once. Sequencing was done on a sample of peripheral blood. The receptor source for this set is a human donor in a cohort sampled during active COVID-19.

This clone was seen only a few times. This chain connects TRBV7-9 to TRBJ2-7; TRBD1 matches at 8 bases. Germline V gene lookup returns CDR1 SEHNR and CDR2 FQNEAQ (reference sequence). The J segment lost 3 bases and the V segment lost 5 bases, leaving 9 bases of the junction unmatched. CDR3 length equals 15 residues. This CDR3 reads CASSPPGTGDYEQYF. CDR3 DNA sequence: TGTGCCAGCAGCCCCCCCGGGACAGGAGACTACGAGCAGTACTTC.

CDR3 in amino acids: CATSRDRGAGANVLTF. The CDR3 nucleotides read TGTGCCACCAGCAGAGATCGGGGTGCCGGGGCCAACGTCCTGACTTTC. This sequence joins TRBV15 and TRBJ2-6; TRBD2 is a possible D gene (5 bases). This CDR3 contains 16 residues. The germline V gene encodes CDR1 LNHNV and CDR2 YYDKDF (reference sequence). The ends were cut back, 0 bases at V and 4 bases at J, with 10 bases in the middle.

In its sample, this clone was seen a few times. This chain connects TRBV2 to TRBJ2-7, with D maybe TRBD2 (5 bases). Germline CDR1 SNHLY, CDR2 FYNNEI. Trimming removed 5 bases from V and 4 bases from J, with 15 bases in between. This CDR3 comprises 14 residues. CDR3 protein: CASSTGNPPYEQYF. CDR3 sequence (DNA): TGTGCCAGCAGTACCGGGAACCCCCCATACGAGCAGTACTTC.

CDR3 residues: CAWSHGTRGYNEQFF. The CDR3 DNA sequence: TGTGCCTGGAGTCATGGGACTAGGGGATACAATGAGCAGTTCTTC. The V and J genes are TRBV30 and TRBJ2-1; 8 bases align to TRBD2. CDR1 is GTSNPN, CDR2 SVGIG, per germline (reference sequence). The CDR3 runs to 15 residues. V gave up 2 bases and J gave up 4 bases; unmatched junction bases: 7.